Shown below are 7 T cell receptor beta chains from a single sample sequenced in a study of T-cell memory formation after mild COVID-19. TCRdb analysed the 5' RACE reads with MiXCR anew, one entry per CDR3 protein. Among 310,000 or so distinct CDR3 sequences listed, roughly 15% were seen once. Sample: PBMCs or a T cell subset sorted from them (not recorded which). These TCRs come from a man aged 18 to 30 who had mild COVID-19 (a few samples of this study predate the infection). Cell type and time point are not known.

CDR3 in amino acids: CAIRRTSGEETQYF. CDR3 DNA: TGTGCCATCAGGAGGACTAGCGGGGAAGAGACCCAGTACTTC. The rearrangement joins TRBV10-3 to TRBJ2-5; 12 bases are a match to TRBD2. The germline CDR1 and CDR2 sequences are ENHRY and SYGVKD. The CDR3 spans 14 residues. Trimming cost V 6 bases and J 3 bases; bases outside gene matches: 2.

J is TRBJ1-1 and V is TRBV27; weak D call: TRBD1 (5 bases). This CDR3 region has 13 residues. Germline lookup yields CDR1 MNHEY and CDR2 SMNVEV (reference sequence). The V end lost 3 bases, the J end lost 8 bases, and 13 bases lay between the germline ends. In DNA, the CDR3 is TGTGCCAGCAGTTTCTCAGGGCTAGGGGAAGCTTTCTTT. As protein: CASSFSGLGEAFF.

This clonotype was recorded a few times. The J gene is TRBJ2-3, the V gene TRBV11-2; perhaps TRBD2 as D (5 bases). This CDR3 contains 14 residues. The ends were cut back, 5 bases at V and 2 bases at J, with 11 bases in the middle. Germline CDR1 and CDR2: SGHAT and FQNNGV. The CDR3 nucleotides are TGTGCCAGCAGCGAGCGGACTTCCACAGATACGCAGTATTTT. Amino acids: CASSERTSTDTQYF.

In this sample, this clonotype turned up a few times. J is TRBJ2-5 and V is TRBV7-2, with TRBD2 matching over 7 bases. The CDR3 sequence is 16 residues long. The germline CDR1 and CDR2 sequences are SGHTA and FQGNSA. With V trimmed by 3 bases and J by 5 bases, 12 bases remained unmatched. CDR3 residues: CASSLGRLSGTETQYF. CDR3 coding DNA: TGTGCCAGCAGCTTGGGACGACTAAGCGGGACCGAGACCCAGTACTTC.

This clonotype occurred a few times. The chain combines TRBV5-1 with TRBJ2-1; 11 nucleotides align to TRBD2. The CDR3 extends over 15 amino acids. Germline V lookup: CDR1 SGHRS, CDR2 YFSETQ. V dropped 1 base and J dropped 8; count of bases not matched to a gene: 5. Here the CDR3 DNA reads TGCGCCAGCAGCTTGACACCGGGACTAGCGGATGAGCAGTTCTTC. It is translated as CASSLTPGLADEQFF.

Ten or more counts support this clonotype. The gene calls are TRBV12-3 or TRBV12-4 and TRBJ1-2; D remains unclear. The CDR3 has 13 residues. Trimming pared 5 bases from V and 7 bases from J, leaving 14 bases between. CDR3 nucleotides: TGTGCCAGCAGTGGGGTCCAGGCAGCTGGCTACACCTTC. This codes for CASSGVQAAGYTF.

In its sample, this clonotype was seen a few times. The rearrangement uses TRBV11-2 and TRBJ2-7, with D perhaps TRBD1 (6 bases). The CDR3 runs 17 residues. V shed 0 bases and J shed 2 bases, with 17 bases lying between them. Germline-derived CDR1 and CDR2 are SGHAT and FQNNGV. The CDR3 region is CASSLDPGTSFPYEQYV. The CDR3 coding sequence is TGTGCCAGCAGCTTAGATCCCGGGACAAGCTTCCCCTACGAGCAGTACGTC.